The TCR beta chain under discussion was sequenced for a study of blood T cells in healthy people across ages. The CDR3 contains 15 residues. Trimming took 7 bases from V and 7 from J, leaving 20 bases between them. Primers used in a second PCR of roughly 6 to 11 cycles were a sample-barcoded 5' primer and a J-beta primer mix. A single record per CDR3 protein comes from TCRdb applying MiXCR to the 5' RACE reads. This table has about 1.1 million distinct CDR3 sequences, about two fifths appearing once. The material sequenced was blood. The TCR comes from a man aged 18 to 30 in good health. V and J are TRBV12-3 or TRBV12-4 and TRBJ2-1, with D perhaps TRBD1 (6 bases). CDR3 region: CASNFGSGVGNEQFF. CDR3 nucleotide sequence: TGTGCCAGCAATTTTGGGTCAGGGGTTGGAAATGAGCAGTTCTTC.